A selection of T cell receptor beta chains follows, all from one sample in a study of T cell repertoires in cytomegalovirus infection. TCRdb itself ran the reads through MiXCR, one entry per CDR3 protein. This sample yields 90,000 to 120,000 distinct CDR3 sequences, of which about a quarter are seen a single time; 30% to 40% belongs to the top ten. The source material was CD8+ T cells from PBMCs. The receptors here all came from a human donor in good health (CMV status not recorded). Some clones in this sample may be carry-over from other donors' samples. CDR3s include the opening cysteine and the closing phenylalanine or tryptophan. D genes are given only for firm matches. Clone size is not always given. Where it is, it says once, few, many or a class for expanded clones.

.,.,TRBV2,TRBJ2-7,TGTGCCAGCAGTGAAGCGCTTGGGGGGGAGCAGTACTTC,CASSEALGGEQYF
.,.,TRBV20-1,TRBJ2-5,TGCAGTGCTAGAGACTCGTGGGGGGCCGGAGAGACCCAGTACTTC,CSARDSWGAGETQYF
TRBD2,.,TRBV11-2,TRBJ2-5,TGTGCCAGCGGCAGACTAGCGGGGCTCCAAGAGACCCAGTACTTC,CASGRLAGLQETQYF
TRBD2,.,TRBV10-1,TRBJ2-5,TGCGCCAGCAGTACCGGACTAGCGGGGATCCAAGAGACCCAGTACTTC,CASSTGLAGIQETQYF
.,few,TRBV19,TRBJ2-1,TGTGCCAGTAGTCCCGGTGCGCATGAGCAGTTCTTC,CASSPGAHEQFF
TRBD2,once,TRBV15,TRBJ2-7,TGTGCCACCAGCAGAGTTGAGTGGAGTAGCGGGAGCTCAGTCTCCCACGAGCAGTACTTC,CATSRVEWSSGSSVSHEQYF
TRBD1,few,TRBV5-6,TRBJ2-5,TGTGCCAGCAGCGAGGGACAGATCCAAGAGACCCAGTACTTC,CASSEGQIQETQYF
TRBD2,few,TRBV20-1,TRBJ2-3,TGCAGTGCTAGAGATCTTAGCACCGGGACTACCACAGATACGCAGTATTTT,CSARDLSTGTTTDTQYF
TRBD1,many,TRBV20-1,TRBJ2-1,TGCAGTGCTAGGGACAGGGTGAACTACAATGAGCAGTTCTTC,CSARDRVNYNEQFF
TRBD1,.,TRBV25-1,TRBJ2-2,TGTGCCAGCACCGTGGGACAGGGGAAAAACACCGGGGAGCTGTTTTTT,CASTVGQGKNTGELFF
TRBD1,once,TRBV4-3,TRBJ1-2,TGCGCCAGCAGCCACGACCCAGGGGGAAGTGGTAACTATGGCTACACCTTC,CASSHDPGGSGNYGYTF
TRBD1,few,TRBV7-9,TRBJ1-6,TGTGCCAGCAGTTCCGGAGGTAGCTCAGGGGGTAATTCACCCCTCCACTTT,CASSSGGSSGGNSPLHF
.,few,TRBV29-1,TRBJ2-7,TGCAGCGTTGATTTGGGGTCCCCCGAGCAGTACTTC,CSVDLGSPEQYF
TRBD1,few,TRBV28,TRBJ1-1,TGTGCCAGCAGTTCCCAAATTGGGACAGGGGGGGATGAAGCTTTCTTT,CASSSQIGTGGDEAFF
TRBD1,many,TRBV7-6,TRBJ1-5,TGTGCCAGCAGCTTATACAGGGGGCAACATCAGCCCCAGCATTTT,CASSLYRGQHQPQHF
TRBD1,few,TRBV12-3/TRBV12-4,TRBJ1-5,TGTGCCAGCAGTCGGACAGGGGGCCGCAATCAGCCCCAGCATTTT,CASSRTGGRNQPQHF
TRBD2,few,TRBV20-1,TRBJ2-3,TGCAGTGCTAGAGATTCATCAGGGACTAGCGGCCTCACAGATACGCAGTATTTT,CSARDSSGTSGLTDTQYF
TRBD2,few,TRBV28,TRBJ2-3,TGTGCCAGCAGTTCTCTTATACGACTAGCGGGGGGTAGCACAGATACGCAGTATTTT,CASSSLIRLAGGSTDTQYF
TRBD1,few,TRBV25-1,TRBJ1-2,TGTGCCAGCAGTGAATTTACAGGGGTTTCCCATGGCTACACCTTC,CASSEFTGVSHGYTF
TRBD2,.,TRBV4-3,TRBJ2-3,TGCGCCAGCAGCCAAGGGGTAGCGGGAGACACAGATACGCAGTATTTT,CASSQGVAGDTDTQYF
.,.,TRBV5-4,TRBJ1-1,TGTGCCAGCAGCAATAGACCGTACACTGAAGCTTTCTTT,CASSNRPYTEAFF
TRBD2,few,TRBV20-1,TRBJ2-1,TGCAGTCGTAAACTAGCGGGAGGGCCCAATGAGCAGTTCTTC,CSRKLAGGPNEQFF
TRBD1,.,TRBV6-5,TRBJ2-5,TGTGCCAGCAGTTTCCACCGGACAGGGAGTTTTGGAGAGACCCAGTACTTC,CASSFHRTGSFGETQYF
.,many,TRBV7-3,TRBJ2-3,TGTGCCAGCAGCCCCAGAGGGGGGTCCACGACAGATACGCAGTATTTT,CASSPRGGSTTDTQYF
.,few,TRBV27,TRBJ2-7,TGTGCCAGCAGTTTATCAGGCCCCAACTACGAGCAGTACTTC,CASSLSGPNYEQYF
TRBD1,few,TRBV7-2,TRBJ2-1,TGTGCCAGCACCTTACTTCCAGACAGGGCCAATGAGCAGTTCTTC,CASTLLPDRANEQFF
TRBD2,.,TRBV6-1,TRBJ2-7,TGTGCCAGCAGTGGACTAGCGGGCCCTTACGAGCAGTACTTC,CASSGLAGPYEQYF
TRBD2,.,TRBV20-1,TRBJ2-1,TGCAGTGCTAGGGGGACTAGCGGAGACAATGAGCAGTTCTTC,CSARGTSGDNEQFF
TRBD2,.,TRBV2,TRBJ2-3,TGTGCCAGCAGTGAAACTAGCGGGGGGGATACGCAGTATTTT,CASSETSGGDTQYF
.,few,TRBV28,TRBJ2-2,TGTGCCAGCAGTTTCCGTTCGGCCGGGGAGCTGTTTTTT,CASSFRSAGELFF
TRBD2,few,TRBV28,TRBJ2-5,TGTGCCAGCAGTCTCAACGAACGGACTAGCGGGGGGGAGACCCAGTACTTC,CASSLNERTSGGETQYF
TRBD2,.,TRBV20-1,TRBJ2-1,TGCAGTGCTAGGGGGCTAGCGGGGGACAATGAGCAGTTCTTC,CSARGLAGDNEQFF
.,few,TRBV2,TRBJ2-7,TGTGCCAGTGGGGGTAGGGAGCAGTACTTC,CASGGREQYF
.,.,TRBV20-1,TRBJ2-7,TGCAGTGCCCCCTCGGGGCGTCCGACCTACGAGCAGTACTTC,CSAPSGRPTYEQYF
TRBD1,.,TRBV28,TRBJ2-5,TGTGCCAGCAGTGATCGGGACAGGAGATGGCAAGAGACCCAGTACTTC,CASSDRDRRWQETQYF
.,many,TRBV15,TRBJ2-1,TGTGCCACCAGCAGAGATGGGGGGATTGAGCAGTTCTTC,CATSRDGGIEQFF
TRBD1,.,TRBV5-6,TRBJ1-4,TGTGCCAGCAGCTTAAACAGGGGGAGGGAAAAACTGTTTTTT,CASSLNRGREKLFF
TRBD1,many,TRBV25-1,TRBJ1-4,TGTGCCAGCAGTGAGTTAACAGGGGGAGAAAAACTGTTTTTT,CASSELTGGEKLFF
.,many,TRBV7-2,TRBJ1-4,TGTGCCAGCACCCAAACGCAGGGGACTAATGAAAAACTGTTTTTT,CASTQTQGTNEKLFF
.,.,TRBV6-1,TRBJ2-7,TGTGCCAGCAGTGTAACCGGGACACGAGAGGGGCAGTACTTC,CASSVTGTREGQYF
TRBD2,.,TRBV29-1,TRBJ2-3,TGCAGCGTTGATACGGAGCGGGAGACAGATACGCAGTATTTT,CSVDTERETDTQYF
TRBD1,.,TRBV6-6,TRBJ1-3,TGTGCCAGCGGACCAACGGACCAGGGGGCAAAAGGAAACACCATATATTTT,CASGPTDQGAKGNTIYF
.,.,TRBV7-6,TRBJ2-2,TGTGCCAGCAGCTTAGCCAGGGCGAACACCGGGGAGCTGTTTTTT,CASSLARANTGELFF
.,.,TRBV14,TRBJ2-1,TGTGCCAGCAGCCAGAACAGGGCATCTTTCTACAATGAGCAGTTCTTC,CASSQNRASFYNEQFF
.,.,TRBV20-1,TRBJ2-7,TGCAGTGCACAGGCTGGCTACGAGCAGTACTTC,CSAQAGYEQYF
TRBD2,many,TRBV7-6,TRBJ2-1,TGTGCCAGCAGCCGGACTAGCCGACTCTACAATGAGCAGTTCTTC,CASSRTSRLYNEQFF
.,many,TRBV7-2,TRBJ1-1,TGTGCCAGCAGCTTAAGAGGGGCCCAGAACACTGAAGCTTTCTTT,CASSLRGAQNTEAFF